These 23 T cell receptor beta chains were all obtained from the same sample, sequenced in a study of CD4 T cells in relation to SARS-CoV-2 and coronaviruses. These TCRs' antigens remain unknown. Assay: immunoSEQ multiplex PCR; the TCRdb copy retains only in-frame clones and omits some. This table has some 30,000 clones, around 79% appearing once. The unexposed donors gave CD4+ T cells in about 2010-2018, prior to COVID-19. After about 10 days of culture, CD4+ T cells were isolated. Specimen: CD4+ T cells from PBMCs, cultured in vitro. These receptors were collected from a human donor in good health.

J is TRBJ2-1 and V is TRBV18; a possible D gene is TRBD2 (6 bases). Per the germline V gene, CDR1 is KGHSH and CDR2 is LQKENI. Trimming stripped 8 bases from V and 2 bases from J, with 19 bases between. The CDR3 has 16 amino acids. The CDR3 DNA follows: TGTGCCAGCATGTCCTGGGTAGCGGTGACCTACAATGAGCAGTTCTTC. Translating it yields CASMSWVAVTYNEQFF.

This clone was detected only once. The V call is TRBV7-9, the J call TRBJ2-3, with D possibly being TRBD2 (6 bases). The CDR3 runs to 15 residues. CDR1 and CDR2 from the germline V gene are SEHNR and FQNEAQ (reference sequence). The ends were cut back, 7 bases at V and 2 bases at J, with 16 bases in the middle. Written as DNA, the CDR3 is TGTGCCAGCACGACCCCCGGGGGTTCCACAGATACGCAGTATTTT. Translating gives CASTTPGGSTDTQYF.

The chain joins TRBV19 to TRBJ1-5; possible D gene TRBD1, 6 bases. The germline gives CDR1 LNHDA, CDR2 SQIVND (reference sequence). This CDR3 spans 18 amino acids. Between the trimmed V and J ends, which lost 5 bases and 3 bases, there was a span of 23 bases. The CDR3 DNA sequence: TGTGCCAGTAGTTCAAAGGGGGTAGGCAATGAAAACAATCAGCCCCAGCATTTT. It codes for CASSSKGVGNENNQPQHF.

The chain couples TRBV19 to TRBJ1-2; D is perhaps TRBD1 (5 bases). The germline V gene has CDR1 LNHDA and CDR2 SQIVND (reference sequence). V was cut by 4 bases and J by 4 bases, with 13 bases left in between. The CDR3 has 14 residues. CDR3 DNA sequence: TGTGCCAGTAGTACGCAGGGAGGATCCTATGGCTACACCTTC. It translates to CASSTQGGSYGYTF.

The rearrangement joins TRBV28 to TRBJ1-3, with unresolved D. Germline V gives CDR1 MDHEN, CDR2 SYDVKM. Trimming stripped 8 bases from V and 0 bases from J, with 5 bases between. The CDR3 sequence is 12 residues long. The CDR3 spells CASRDSGNTIYF. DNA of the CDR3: TGTGCCAGCCGGGACTCTGGAAACACCATATATTTT. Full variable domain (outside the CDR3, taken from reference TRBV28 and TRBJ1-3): DVKVTQSSRYLVKRTGEKVFLECVQDMDHENMFWYRQDPGLGLRLIYFSYDVKMKEKGDIPEGYSVSREKKERFSLILESASTNQTSMYLCASRDSGNTIYFGEGSWLTVV.

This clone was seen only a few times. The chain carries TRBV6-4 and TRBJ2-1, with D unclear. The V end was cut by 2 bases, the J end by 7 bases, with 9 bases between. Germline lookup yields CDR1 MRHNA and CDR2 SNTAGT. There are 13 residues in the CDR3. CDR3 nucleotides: TGTGCCAGCAGTGACGGGAACAATAATGAGCAGTTCTTC. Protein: CASSDGNNNEQFF.

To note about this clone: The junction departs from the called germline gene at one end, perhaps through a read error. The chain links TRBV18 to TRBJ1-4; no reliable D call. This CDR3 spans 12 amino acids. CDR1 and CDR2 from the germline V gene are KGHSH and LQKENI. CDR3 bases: TGTGCCAGCTCTCTACCGGGAACAAAAATGTTTTTT. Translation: CASSLPGTKMFF.

The CDR3, as DNA: TGTGCCAGCAGCCAAGAGGACAGGCCGAAATATAATTCACCCCTCCACTTT. It codes for CASSQEDRPKYNSPLHF. The chain recombines TRBV3-1 (or the pseudogene TRBV3-2) with TRBJ1-6; 7 bases map to TRBD1. The CDR3 sequence is 17 residues long. With 0 bases clipped from V and 4 bases from J, the junction kept 6 bases outside the gene matches. Germline assignment: CDR1 LGHDT and CDR2 YNNKEL (reference sequence).

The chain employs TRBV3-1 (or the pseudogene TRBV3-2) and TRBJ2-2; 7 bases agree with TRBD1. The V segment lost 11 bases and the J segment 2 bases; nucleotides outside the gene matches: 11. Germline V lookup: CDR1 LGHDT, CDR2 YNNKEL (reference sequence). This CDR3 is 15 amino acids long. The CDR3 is CASAETGLNTGELFF. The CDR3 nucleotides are TGTGCCTCAGCGGAGACAGGGCTTAACACCGGGGAGCTGTTTTTT.

CDR3 coding DNA: TGCGCCAGCAGCTCCGGGACAACTAACTATGGCTACACCTTC. This gives the protein CASSSGTTNYGYTF. The chain recombines TRBV5-1 with TRBJ1-2, with D possibly TRBD1 on 6 matching bases. The ends were cut back, 3 bases at V and 0 bases at J, with 9 bases in the middle. The CDR3 has 14 residues. Per the germline V gene, CDR1 is SGHRS and CDR2 is YFSETQ.

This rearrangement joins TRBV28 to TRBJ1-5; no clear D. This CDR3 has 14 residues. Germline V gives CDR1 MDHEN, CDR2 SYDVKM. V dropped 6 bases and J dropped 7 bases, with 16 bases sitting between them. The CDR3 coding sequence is TGTGCCAGCAGCGTGCCAAGGTTCGGGCAGCCCCAGCATTTT. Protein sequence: CASSVPRFGQPQHF. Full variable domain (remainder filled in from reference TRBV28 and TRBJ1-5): DVKVTQSSRYLVKRTGEKVFLECVQDMDHENMFWYRQDPGLGLRLIYFSYDVKMKEKGDIPEGYSVSREKKERFSLILESASTNQTSMYLCASSVPRFGQPQHFGDGTRLSIL.

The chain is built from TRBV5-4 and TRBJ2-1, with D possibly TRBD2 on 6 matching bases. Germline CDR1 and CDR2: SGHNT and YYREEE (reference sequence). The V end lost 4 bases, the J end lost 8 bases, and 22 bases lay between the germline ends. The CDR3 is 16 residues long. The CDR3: CASSPRPGTWGDEQFF. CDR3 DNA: TGTGCCAGCAGCCCCCGACCCGGGACCTGGGGGGATGAGCAGTTCTTC.

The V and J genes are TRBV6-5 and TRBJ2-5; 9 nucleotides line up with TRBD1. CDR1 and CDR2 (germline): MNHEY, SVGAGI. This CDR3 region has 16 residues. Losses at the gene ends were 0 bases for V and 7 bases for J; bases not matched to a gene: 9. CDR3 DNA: TGTGCCAGCAGTTACTCCCGGACAGGGGCTTCAGGGACCCAGTACTTC. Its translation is CASSYSRTGASGTQYF.

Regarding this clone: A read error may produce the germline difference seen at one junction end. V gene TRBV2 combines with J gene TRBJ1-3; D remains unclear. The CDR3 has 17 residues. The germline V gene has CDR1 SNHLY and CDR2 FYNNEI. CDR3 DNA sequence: TGTGCCAACAGTTCAGACGCGTGGTGGGCTTCTGGAAACACCATATATTTT. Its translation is CANSSDAWWASGNTIYF.

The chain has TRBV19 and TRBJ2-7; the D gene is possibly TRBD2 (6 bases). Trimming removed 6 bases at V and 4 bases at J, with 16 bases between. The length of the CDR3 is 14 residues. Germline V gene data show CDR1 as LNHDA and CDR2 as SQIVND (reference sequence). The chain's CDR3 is CASSPTGLNYEQYF. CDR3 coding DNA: TGTGCCAGTAGCCCGACGGGACTTAATTACGAGCAGTACTTC.

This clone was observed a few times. DNA of the CDR3: TGTGCCAGTAGTATACAAACCAATCAGCCCCAGCATTTT. Its translation: CASSIQTNQPQHF. The chain employs TRBV19 and TRBJ1-5; no clear D. The germline V gene has CDR1 LNHDA and CDR2 SQIVND (reference sequence). This CDR3 spans 13 amino acids. Trimming removed 2 bases at V and 3 bases at J, with 5 bases between. The full variable domain, completed using reference TRBV19 and TRBJ1-5, is DGGITQSPKYLFRKEGQNVTLSCEQNLNHDAMYWYRQDPGQGLRLIYYSQIVNDFQKGDIAEGYSVSREKKESFPLTVTSAQKNPTAFYLCASSIQTNQPQHFGDGTRLSIL.

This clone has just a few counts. CDR3 coding DNA: TGCGCCAGCAGCCAAGCTTTCTCGACAGAGTCCTATGGCTACACCTTC. Encoded protein: CASSQAFSTESYGYTF. The chain has TRBV4-1 and TRBJ1-2, with TRBD1 as a possible D gene (5 bases). The CDR3 has 16 amino acids. Germline CDR1 and CDR2: MGHRA and YSYEKL. With 1 base removed from V and 4 bases from J, the gap between germline ends came to 16 bases.

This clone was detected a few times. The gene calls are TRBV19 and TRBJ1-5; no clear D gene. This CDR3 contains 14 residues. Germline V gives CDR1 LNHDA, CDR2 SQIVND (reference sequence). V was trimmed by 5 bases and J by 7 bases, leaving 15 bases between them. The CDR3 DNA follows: TGTGCCAGTAGTTGGGAGGGTATAGGACAGCCCCAGCATTTT. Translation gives CASSWEGIGQPQHF.

CDR3 loop: CASSPPPGYTEAFF. The CDR3 DNA is TGCGCCAGCAGCCCACCTCCGGGATACACTGAAGCTTTCTTT. The chain carries TRBV5-1 and TRBJ1-1; D call uncertain. Per the germline V gene, CDR1 is SGHRS and CDR2 is YFSETQ. This CDR3 has 14 residues. Trimming pared 4 bases from V and 3 bases from J, leaving 13 bases between.

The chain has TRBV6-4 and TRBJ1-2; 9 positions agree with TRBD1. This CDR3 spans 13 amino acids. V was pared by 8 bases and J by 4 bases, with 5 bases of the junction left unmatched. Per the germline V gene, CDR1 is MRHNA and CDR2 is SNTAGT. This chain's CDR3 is CASPGQGFYGYTF. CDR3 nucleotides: TGTGCCAGCCCGGGACAGGGCTTCTATGGCTACACCTTC.

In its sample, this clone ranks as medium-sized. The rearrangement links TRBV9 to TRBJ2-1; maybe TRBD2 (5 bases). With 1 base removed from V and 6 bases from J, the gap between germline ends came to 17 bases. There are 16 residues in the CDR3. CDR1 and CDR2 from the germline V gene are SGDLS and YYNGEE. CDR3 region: CASSVQARARGNEQFF. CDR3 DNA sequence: TGTGCCAGCAGCGTACAAGCCCGGGCCCGGGGCAATGAGCAGTTCTTC.

The CDR3 is CASSLGTVGTDTQYF. In nucleotides, the CDR3 is TGTGCCAGCAGTCTGGGGACGGTAGGCACAGATACGCAGTATTTT. The gene calls are TRBV2 and TRBJ2-3; tentatively, D is TRBD1 or TRBD2 (5 bases each). The CDR3 is 15 amino acids. Between the trimmed V and J ends, which lost 5 bases and 1 base, there was a span of 13 bases. Germline V gene sequence: CDR1 SNHLY, CDR2 FYNNEI.

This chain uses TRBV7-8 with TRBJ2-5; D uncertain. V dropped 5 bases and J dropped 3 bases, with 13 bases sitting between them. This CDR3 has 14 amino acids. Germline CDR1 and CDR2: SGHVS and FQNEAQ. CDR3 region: CASSPARVKETQYF. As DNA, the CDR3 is TGTGCCAGCAGCCCAGCCAGAGTTAAAGAGACCCAGTACTTC.